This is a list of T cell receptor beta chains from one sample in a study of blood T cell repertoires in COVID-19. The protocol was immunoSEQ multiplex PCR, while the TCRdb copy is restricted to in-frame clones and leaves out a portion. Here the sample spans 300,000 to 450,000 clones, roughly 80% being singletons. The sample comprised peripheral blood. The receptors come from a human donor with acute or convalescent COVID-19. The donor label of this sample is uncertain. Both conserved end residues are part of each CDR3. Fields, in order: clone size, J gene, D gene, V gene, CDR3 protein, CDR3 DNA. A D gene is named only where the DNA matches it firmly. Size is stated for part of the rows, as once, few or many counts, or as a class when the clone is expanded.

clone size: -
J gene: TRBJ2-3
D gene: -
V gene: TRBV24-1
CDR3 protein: CATGAAVSHTDTQYF
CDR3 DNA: TGTGCCACCGGGGCCGCAGTCAGCCACACAGATACGCAGTATTTT

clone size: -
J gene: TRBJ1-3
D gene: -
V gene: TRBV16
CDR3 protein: CASSPQASGNTIYF
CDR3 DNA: TGTGCCAGCAGCCCCCAGGCCTCTGGAAACACCATATATTTT

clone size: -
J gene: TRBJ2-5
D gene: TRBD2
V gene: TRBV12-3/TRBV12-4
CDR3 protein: CASSPGLAETQYF
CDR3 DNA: TGTGCCAGCAGCCCGGGACTAGCGGAGACCCAGTACTTC

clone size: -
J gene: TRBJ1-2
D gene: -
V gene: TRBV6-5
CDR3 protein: CASRTDSLYGYTF
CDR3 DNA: TGTGCCAGCAGGACGGACAGCCTCTATGGCTACACCTTC

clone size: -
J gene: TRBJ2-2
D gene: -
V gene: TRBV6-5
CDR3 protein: CASRGSQGRAGELFF
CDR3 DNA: TGTGCCAGCAGGGGGTCACAGGGAAGGGCCGGGGAGCTGTTTTTT

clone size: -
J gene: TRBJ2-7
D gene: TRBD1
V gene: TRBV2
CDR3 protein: CASSRDRVPYEQYF
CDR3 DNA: TGTGCCAGCAGTAGGGACAGGGTCCCCTACGAGCAGTACTTC

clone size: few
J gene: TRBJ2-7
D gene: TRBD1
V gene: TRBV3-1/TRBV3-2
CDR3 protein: CASSPQGTGKYEQYF
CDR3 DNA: TGTGCCAGCAGCCCTCAAGGGACAGGGAAGTACGAGCAGTACTTC

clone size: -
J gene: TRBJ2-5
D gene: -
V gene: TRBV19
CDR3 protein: CASSIVDSSYQETQYF
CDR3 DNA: TGTGCCAGTAGTATAGTCGATTCGAGCTACCAAGAGACCCAGTACTTC

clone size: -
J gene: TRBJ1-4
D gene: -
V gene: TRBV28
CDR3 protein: CASSPSYRITNEKLFF
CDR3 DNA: TGTGCCAGCAGTCCATCCTACAGGATAACTAATGAAAAACTGTTTTTT

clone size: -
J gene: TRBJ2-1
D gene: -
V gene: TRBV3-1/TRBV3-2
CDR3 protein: CASSIGTPGYNEQFF
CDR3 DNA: TGTGCCAGCAGCATCGGGACTCCCGGCTACAATGAGCAGTTCTTC

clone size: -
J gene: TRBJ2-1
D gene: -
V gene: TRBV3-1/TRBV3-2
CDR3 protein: CASSQDTWGDNEQFF
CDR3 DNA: TGTGCCAGCAGCCAAGACACTTGGGGGGACAATGAGCAGTTCTTC

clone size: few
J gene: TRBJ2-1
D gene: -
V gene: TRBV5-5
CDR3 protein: CASSPTITQEQFF
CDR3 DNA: TGTGCCAGCAGCCCAACAATAACCCAAGAGCAGTTCTTC

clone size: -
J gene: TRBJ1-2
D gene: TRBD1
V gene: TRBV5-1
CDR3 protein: CASSLVAGGSVYGYTF
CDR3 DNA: TGCGCCAGCAGCTTGGTGGCAGGGGGTTCGGTCTATGGCTACACCTTC

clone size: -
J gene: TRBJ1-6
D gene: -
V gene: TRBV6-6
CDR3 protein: CASSYSTQPNSPLHF
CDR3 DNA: TGTGCCAGCAGTTACTCGACTCAGCCTAATTCACCCCTCCACTTT

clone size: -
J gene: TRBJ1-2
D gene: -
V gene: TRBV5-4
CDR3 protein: CASSLIAGGAYGYTF
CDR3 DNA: TGTGCCAGCAGCTTAATTGCAGGCGGGGCCTATGGCTACACCTTC

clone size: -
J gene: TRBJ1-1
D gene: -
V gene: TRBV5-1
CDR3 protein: CASSLGLGNTEAFF
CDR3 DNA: TGCGCCAGCAGCTTGGGTCTGGGCAACACTGAAGCTTTCTTT

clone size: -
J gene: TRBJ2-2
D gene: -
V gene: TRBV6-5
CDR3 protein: CASSSRDSRGGELFF
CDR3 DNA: TGTGCCAGCAGTTCCCGGGACTCCAGAGGCGGGGAGCTGTTTTTT

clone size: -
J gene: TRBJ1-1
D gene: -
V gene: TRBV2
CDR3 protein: CASSLGQKNTEAFF
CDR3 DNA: TGTGCCAGCAGCCTAGGACAAAAAAACACTGAAGCTTTCTTT

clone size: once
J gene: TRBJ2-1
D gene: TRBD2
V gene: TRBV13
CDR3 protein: CASSLEGLAGGDEQFF
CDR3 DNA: TGTGCCAGCAGCTTGGAGGGACTAGCGGGGGGAGATGAGCAGTTCTTC

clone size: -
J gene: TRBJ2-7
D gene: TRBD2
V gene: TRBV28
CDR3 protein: CASSLAGVYEQYF
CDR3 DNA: TGTGCCAGCAGTTTAGCGGGGGTCTACGAGCAGTACTTC

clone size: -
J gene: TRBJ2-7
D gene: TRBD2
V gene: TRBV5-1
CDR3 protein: CASSLRLRGGTYEQYF
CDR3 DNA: TGCGCCAGCAGCTTACGATTGCGGGGGGGAACCTACGAGCAGTACTTC

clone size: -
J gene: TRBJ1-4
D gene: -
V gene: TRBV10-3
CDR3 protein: CATALYGGATNEKLFF
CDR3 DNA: TGTGCCACCGCCTTATATGGGGGCGCAACTAATGAAAAACTGTTTTTT

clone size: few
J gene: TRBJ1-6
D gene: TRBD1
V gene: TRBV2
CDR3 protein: CASTGTDNSPLHF
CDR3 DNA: TGTGCCAGCACGGGGACAGACAATTCACCCCTCCACTTT

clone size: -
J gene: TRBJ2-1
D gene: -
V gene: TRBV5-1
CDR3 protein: CASMGGGFTYNEQFF
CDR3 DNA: TGCGCCAGCATGGGGGGAGGATTCACCTACAATGAGCAGTTCTTC